Presented here are 17 T cell receptor beta chains from one specimen sequenced in a study of T cells in Graves' hyperthyroidism and ophthalmopathy. Amplified regions were TCR beta CDR3 sequences from RNA transcripts. A first-round RT-PCR of the TCR CDR3 used the HTBI primer set. Via MiXCR, TCRdb re-called the multiplex PCR reads, giving one row per CDR3 protein. The sample shows about 700,000 distinct CDR3 sequences, just under 45% of them seen only once. Input material: peripheral blood or thyroid tissue (not recorded which). The receptors shown here come from an adult man with Graves' disease, either hyperthyroidism or ophthalmopathy (not recorded which).

This chain connects TRBV7-6 to TRBJ2-2, with TRBD2 matching over 7 bases. This CDR3 is 12 amino acids long. Germline CDR1 and CDR2: SGHVS and FNYEAQ. J lost 8 bases, V lost 5 bases, and 2 bases had no gene match. CDR3 protein: CASSAGLGELFF. The CDR3 DNA follows: TGTGCCAGCAGCGCGGGACTAGGGGAGCTGTTTTTT.

This clonotype was seen only a few times. This chain uses TRBV6-5 with TRBJ1-2; TRBD1 might be the D (5 bases). Germline V gene lookup returns CDR1 MNHEY and CDR2 SVGAGI. The CDR3 consists of 13 residues. Trimming took off 5 bases at V and 2 bases at J, with 9 bases between the two ends. For the CDR3, the DNA is TGTGCCAGCAGTGGGGGAGTAAACTATGGCTACACCTTC. This codes for CASSGGVNYGYTF.

The chain links TRBV29-1 to TRBJ1-4, with D possibly matching TRBD1 (6 bases). Germline V gene data show CDR1 as SQVTM and CDR2 as ANQGSEA. This CDR3 contains 14 residues. Trimming shortened V by 4 bases and J by 7 bases, and 16 bases separated the two germline ends. DNA of the CDR3: TGCAGCGTTGTTGGGGGCGGGTCTGGTGAAAAACTGTTTTTT. It translates to CSVVGGGSGEKLFF.

The chain uses TRBV19 and TRBJ1-4; maybe TRBD1 (6 bases). The CDR3 contains 16 residues. Germline loops: CDR1 LNHDA, CDR2 SQIVND (reference sequence). Trimming pared 4 bases from V and 0 bases from J, leaving 12 bases between. CDR3 protein: CASSTDRMATNEKLFF. CDR3 bases: TGTGCCAGTAGTACCGACAGGATGGCAACTAATGAAAAACTGTTTTTT.

This clonotype was found many times. This chain uses TRBV6-5 with TRBJ1-5; D gene unclear. The germline gives CDR1 MNHEY, CDR2 SVGAGI. The V gene lost 6 bases and the J gene lost 2 bases, with 5 bases spanning the gap. This CDR3 is 12 amino acids long. As DNA, the CDR3 is TGTGCCAGCAGGGTTGGCAATCAGCCCCAGCATTTT. Translating gives CASRVGNQPQHF.

This clonotype was seen repeatedly, ten times or more. The chain joins TRBV7-8 to TRBJ1-6; D perhaps matches TRBD1 (5 bases). This CDR3 spans 15 amino acids. The germline V and J ends were trimmed by 5 bases and 7 bases, with 15 bases remaining between them. Per germline, CDR1 SGHVS and CDR2 FQNEAQ. The CDR3 DNA reads TGTGCCAGCAGCCCCAGGACCCAGGGAAATTCACCCCTCCACTTT. Translating it yields CASSPRTQGNSPLHF.

There are many counts of this clonotype. This chain joins TRBV20-1 and TRBJ1-1; D not certain. Trimming stripped 6 bases from V and 1 base from J, with 9 bases between. This CDR3 is built from 12 residues. Germline V gene lookup returns CDR1 DFQATT and CDR2 SNEGSKA (reference sequence). CDR3 in DNA: TGCAGTGCCAGCGTGGAGAACACTGAAGCTTTCTTT. It yields the protein CSASVENTEAFF.

There are a few counts of this clonotype. This chain joins TRBV19 and TRBJ1-2; D is unclear. The V gene's germline CDR1 is LNHDA and CDR2 SQIVND (reference sequence). CDR3 length equals 15 residues. Deletions cut 4 bases from V and 2 bases from J, with 14 bases between. The CDR3 loop reads CASSNRRIGNYGYTF. CDR3 DNA: TGTGCCAGTAGTAACAGACGCATTGGGAACTATGGCTACACCTTC.

This clonotype was seen only a few times. The chain carries TRBV9 and TRBJ1-4; D possibly corresponds to TRBD1 (5 bases). Germline-derived CDR1 and CDR2 are SGDLS and YYNGEE. The CDR3 totals 15 residues. With 0 bases removed from V and 0 bases from J, the gap between germline ends came to 6 bases. This CDR3 reads CASSVVGATNEKLFF. CDR3 sequence (DNA): TGTGCCAGCAGCGTAGTAGGGGCAACTAATGAAAAACTGTTTTTT.

The CDR3 reads CASRSGGYTIYF. The CDR3 DNA follows: TGTGCCAGCAGGTCGGGTGGCTACACCATATATTTT. The chain joins TRBV7-2 to TRBJ1-3; D uncertain. The CDR3 is 12 amino acids. Trimming shortened V by 6 bases and J by 8 bases, and 11 bases separated the two germline ends. Germline V gene sequence: CDR1 SGHTA, CDR2 FQGNSA.

The chain employs TRBV25-1 and TRBJ2-7; the D gene could be TRBD1 or TRBD2 (5 bases each). The CDR3 covers 14 residues. Germline CDR1 is MGHDK and CDR2 is SYGVNS. V was trimmed by 6 bases and J by 6 bases, leaving 18 bases between them. CDR3 loop: CASSQDPAGTEQYF. The CDR3 DNA sequence: TGTGCCAGCAGCCAAGACCCGGCAGGGACCGAGCAGTACTTC.

Only a few counts were recorded for this clonotype. The V call is TRBV20-1, the J call TRBJ1-5, with 8 bases that match TRBD1. The CDR3 consists of 15 residues. V trimming: 0 bases; J trimming: 4 bases; junction bases outside the gene matches: 5. The germline V gene has CDR1 DFQATT and CDR2 SNEGSKA (reference sequence). The chain's CDR3 is CSARDRRTGNQPQHF. CDR3 coding DNA: TGCAGTGCTAGAGATAGGAGGACAGGGAATCAGCCCCAGCATTTT.

Comment on this clonotype: One end of the junction varies from germline; a read error may be responsible. J is TRBJ1-5 and V is TRBV10-3; 10 bases line up with TRBD1. Germline CDR1 ENHRY, CDR2 SYGVKD. The length of the CDR3 is 14 residues. The CDR3 here is CASSDDRGRQPQHF. The DNA of the CDR3 is TGTGCCAGCAGTGACGACAGGGGGCGTCAGCCCCAGCATTTT.

The sample holds a few counts of this clonotype. The chain links TRBV7-9 to TRBJ2-7; TRBD1 matches at 8 bases. The junction had 15 bases not matched to a gene; V was cut back by 1 base and J by 7 bases. The CDR3 contains 17 residues. CDR1 is SEHNR, CDR2 FQNEAQ, per germline (reference sequence). In nucleotides, the CDR3 is TGTGCCAGCAGCTTAGTCGGACAGGGTAGTGAGAGGATGGAGCAGTACTTC. It encodes CASSLVGQGSERMEQYF. The variable domain in full, with the rest retrieved from reference TRBV7-9 and TRBJ2-7, is DTGVSQNPRHKITKRGQNVTFRCDPISEHNRLYWYRQTLGQGPEFLTYFQNEAQLEKSRLLSDRFSAERPKGSFSTLEIQRTEQGDSAMYLCASSLVGQGSERMEQYFGPGTRLTVT.

This chain joins TRBV7-9 and TRBJ2-7, with 9 positions matching TRBD1. The length of the CDR3 is 14 residues. The V gene's germline CDR1 is SEHNR and CDR2 FQNEAQ (reference sequence). Trimming removed 5 bases from V and 5 bases from J; junction bases left unmatched: 7. CDR3 DNA: TGTGCCAGCAGCCGTCCCGGGACAGGGAACGAGCAGTACTTC. Its translation is CASSRPGTGNEQYF. Full variable domain (missing parts from reference TRBV7-9 and TRBJ2-7): DTGVSQNPRHKITKRGQNVTFRCDPISEHNRLYWYRQTLGQGPEFLTYFQNEAQLEKSRLLSDRFSAERPKGSFSTLEIQRTEQGDSAMYLCASSRPGTGNEQYFGPGTRLTVT.

The V call is TRBV13, the J call TRBJ2-2; D is unresolved. V lost 4 bases and J 5 bases, leaving 8 bases between the germline ends. CDR3 length: 13 residues. The V gene's germline CDR1 is PRHDT and CDR2 FYEKMQ (reference sequence). The CDR3 sequence: CASSWLKTGELFF. In DNA, the CDR3 is TGTGCCAGCAGCTGGCTAAAGACCGGGGAGCTGTTTTTT.

This clonotype was seen more than once but under ten times. The rearrangement links TRBV12-3 or TRBV12-4 to TRBJ2-7; possible D gene TRBD1, 5 bases. The CDR3 has 17 residues. Trimming took 4 bases from V and 0 from J, leaving 19 bases between them. The CDR3: CASSYSPFRGSSYEQYF. In DNA form, the CDR3 reads TGTGCCAGCAGTTACAGCCCCTTTAGGGGAAGCTCCTACGAGCAGTACTTC.